This record covers a single T cell receptor (beta chain). Method: immunoSEQ multiplex PCR; TCRdb's copy keeps in-frame clones and lacks some. Of about 69,000 clones in the sample, 75% to 95% were seen once. The cohort excluded patients with autoimmune disease history or systemic immunosuppression. This sample stems from a study of OX40 agonist ivuxolimab in advanced cancers. The CDR3 spans 13 residues. The sequencing here drew on CD4+ or CD8+ T cells sorted from blood, taken in a trial of the OX40 agonist ivuxolimab. The sequence was obtained from an adult with an advanced solid tumor such as melanoma, head and neck, liver or kidney cancer. The rearrangement links TRBV21-1 to TRBJ2-1; whether TRBD2, the table's D call, matches the DNA was not checked. TRBV21-1 is assigned pseudogene status. The CDR3 DNA follows: TGTGCCAGCAGCAGTTTCACTGTGATTGAGCAGTTCTTC. It encodes CASSSFTVIEQFF.